These T cell receptor beta chains were read from a single sample in a study of blood T cells in healthy people across ages. TCRdb itself ran the 5' RACE reads through MiXCR, one entry per CDR3 protein. The table has 650,000 to 950,000 distinct CDR3 sequences, around two fifths seen once. Sequenced sample: blood. The receptor set was obtained from a man in his sixties in good health. Both conserved end residues are part of each CDR3. The D gene is left open where the match is weak. Clone size is shown for a subset of rows, as once, few, many or a class of expanded clone.

few | TRBD2 | TRBJ2-1 | TRBV11-2 | CASSLDSSGGVNEQFF | TGTGCCAGCAGCTTAGATTCTAGCGGGGGGGTCAATGAGCAGTTCTTC
few | TRBD1 | TRBJ2-7 | TRBV7-3 | CASSLTGTGALSEQYF | TGTGCCAGCAGCTTAACCGGGACAGGGGCTTTGAGTGAGCAGTACTTC
few | TRBD2 | TRBJ2-5 | TRBV10-2 | CASSDLLAELQETQYF | TGCGCCAGCAGTGACCTACTAGCGGAGCTCCAAGAGACCCAGTACTTC
- | - | TRBJ1-5 | TRBV20-1 | CSARDKGPHSNQPQHF | TGCAGTGCTAGAGATAAGGGGCCTCATAGCAATCAGCCCCAGCATTTT
- | - | TRBJ1-5 | TRBV4-1 | CASSQTRSGKQPQHF | TGCGCCAGCAGCCAGACACGATCGGGGAAGCAGCCCCAGCATTTT
- | TRBD2 | TRBJ2-1 | TRBV10-3 | CAIKLAGGGEQFF | TGTGCCATCAAACTAGCGGGGGGGGGTGAGCAGTTCTTC
- | TRBD2 | TRBJ2-5 | TRBV27 | CASSSGGDNEQYF | TGTGCCAGCAGTAGCGGGGGGGACAATGAGCAGTACTTC
- | - | TRBJ2-7 | TRBV6-2/TRBV6-3 | CASSDEIAGRSQYF | TGTGCCAGCAGTGACGAGATAGCTGGGCGGTCCCAGTACTTC
- | TRBD1 | TRBJ1-5 | TRBV7-2 | CASSPTDRVSNQPQHF | TGTGCCAGCAGTCCTACGGACAGGGTCAGCAATCAGCCCCAGCATTTT
- | - | TRBJ2-1 | TRBV6-9 | CASSPRLHKDGNEQFF | TGTGCCAGCAGTCCACGTCTGCACAAAGATGGGAATGAGCAGTTCTTC
- | TRBD1 | TRBJ2-1 | TRBV4-1 | CASSQTGGNNEQFF | TGCGCCAGCAGCCAGACAGGGGGGAACAATGAGCAGTTCTTC
- | - | TRBJ2-2 | TRBV7-2 | CASSLGGGGNTGELFF | TGTGCCAGCAGCTTAGGTGGAGGGGGCAACACCGGGGAGCTGTTTTTT
few | TRBD1 | TRBJ1-1 | TRBV29-1 | CSGGTGNTEAFF | TGCAGCGGCGGGACAGGGAATACTGAAGCTTTCTTT
once | - | TRBJ1-2 | TRBV6-2/TRBV6-3 | CASSLYLRRTDGYTF | TGTGCCAGCAGTTTATACCTGAGGCGAACGGATGGCTACACCTTC
many | - | TRBJ1-6 | TRBV20-1 | CSASSGPYNSPLHF | TGCAGTGCTAGTTCAGGACCCTATAATTCACCCCTCCACTTT
- | - | TRBJ1-1 | TRBV5-1 | CASSSSWGAEAFF | TGCGCCAGCAGCTCGTCTTGGGGCGCTGAAGCTTTCTTT
- | - | TRBJ2-1 | TRBV10-3 | CAISTVRGDSYNEQFF | TGTGCCATCAGTACGGTAAGGGGGGACTCCTACAATGAGCAGTTCTTC
- | - | TRBJ2-6 | TRBV3-1 | CASSQVPRGANVLTF | TGTGCCAGCAGCCAAGTCCCTAGGGGGGCCAACGTCCTGACTTTC
- | TRBD1 | TRBJ1-1 | TRBV6-2/TRBV6-3 | CASSPLGQGDTEAFF | TGTGCCAGCAGTCCATTGGGACAGGGGGATACTGAAGCTTTCTTT
few | - | TRBJ1-5 | TRBV12-3/TRBV12-4 | CASSAAGGQPQHF | TGTGCCAGCAGTGCCGCCGGCGGTCAGCCCCAGCATTTT
- | - | TRBJ2-6 | TRBV27 | CASSPGTNVPGANVLTF | TGTGCCAGCAGTCCCGGGACAAATGTACCCGGGGCCAACGTCCTGACTTTC
- | TRBD1 | TRBJ1-1 | TRBV27 | CASSFGQGGGEAFF | TGTGCCAGCAGTTTCGGGCAGGGGGGAGGTGAAGCTTTCTTT
- | - | TRBJ1-1 | TRBV6-2/TRBV6-3 | CASSYSGGRVEAFF | TGTGCCAGCAGTTACTCGGGCGGGAGAGTTGAAGCTTTCTTT
- | - | TRBJ1-1 | TRBV6-6 | CASTTTGMNTEAFF | TGTGCCAGCACCACGACAGGAATGAACACTGAAGCTTTCTTT
- | - | TRBJ2-7 | TRBV20-1 | CSARAKGGDNEQYF | TGCAGTGCTAGGGCCAAGGGAGGGGACAACGAGCAGTACTTC
- | TRBD1 | TRBJ1-1 | TRBV5-1 | CASRVGTANTEAFF | TGCGCCAGCAGAGTCGGGACAGCGAACACTGAAGCTTTCTTT
many | TRBD1 | TRBJ1-2 | TRBV14 | CASSTGGNYGYTF | TGTGCCAGCAGCACAGGGGGCAACTATGGCTACACCTTC
few | - | TRBJ2-3 | TRBV27 | CASSLSLTGVQYF | TGTGCCAGCAGTTTATCTCTGACAGGCGTGCAGTATTTT
- | TRBD2 | TRBJ2-7 | TRBV20-1 | CSARAEAGGLDEQYF | TGCAGTGCTAGAGCCGAAGCGGGGGGGTTGGATGAGCAGTACTTC
few | - | TRBJ1-2 | TRBV4-3 | CASSQDPGPNHRGYTF | TGCGCCAGCAGCCAAGATCCTGGACCCAATCACCGTGGCTACACCTTC
- | - | TRBJ1-4 | TRBV28 | CASSSLKATTNEKLFF | TGTGCCAGCAGTTCCCTTAAAGCCACAACTAATGAAAAACTGTTTTTT
- | TRBD2 | TRBJ2-3 | TRBV6-1 | CASSRTSGGYVGDTQYF | TGTGCCAGCAGCCGGACTAGCGGGGGGTATGTGGGAGATACGCAGTATTTT
- | TRBD1 | TRBJ1-2 | TRBV5-5 | CASSPTGANYGYTF | TGTGCCAGCAGTCCGACAGGGGCAAACTATGGCTACACCTTC
- | - | TRBJ1-2 | TRBV9 | CASSGRGHGNYGYTF | TGTGCCAGCAGCGGGCGGGGACACGGAAACTATGGCTACACCTTC
- | - | TRBJ1-1 | TRBV29-1 | CSVVWRWNTEAFF | TGCAGCGTTGTATGGAGGTGGAACACTGAAGCTTTCTTT
- | TRBD1 | TRBJ2-5 | TRBV20-1 | CSAREPGQGAWETQYF | TGCAGTGCTAGAGAACCAGGACAGGGGGCCTGGGAGACCCAGTACTTC
few | - | TRBJ2-7 | TRBV5-1 | CASSVDRSEQYF | TGCGCCAGCAGCGTGGACCGTTCCGAGCAGTACTTC
- | - | TRBJ2-6 | TRBV12-3/TRBV12-4 | CATGTERSGANVLTF | TGTGCCACCGGGACTGAACGCTCTGGGGCCAACGTCCTGACTTTC
- | - | TRBJ1-4 | TRBV12-3/TRBV12-4 | CASSLSGIGEKLFF | TGTGCCAGCAGTTTAAGCGGGATTGGTGAAAAACTGTTTTTT
- | - | TRBJ2-2 | TRBV7-2 | CASIGGGVAGELFF | TGTGCCAGCATCGGAGGGGGGGTTGCCGGGGAGCTGTTTTTT
once | TRBD2 | TRBJ2-7 | TRBV6-6 | CATLSGGPYSEQYF | TGTGCCACACTCAGCGGGGGACCGTACAGTGAGCAGTACTTC
few | - | TRBJ2-3 | TRBV5-6 | CASSLWVRADTQYF | TGTGCCAGCAGCTTGTGGGTCAGAGCAGATACGCAGTATTTT